This T cell receptor beta chain was captured by sequencing in a study of blood T cells in healthy people across ages. Trimming left V 4 bases short and J 4 bases short, with 19 bases between. The germline V gene has CDR1 DFQATT and CDR2 SNEGSKA (reference sequence). The CDR3 length is 15 residues. It was roughly 10 milliliters of peripheral blood that were drawn from each donor. Each sample yielded at least 7 million isolated PBMCs. The sample holds a few counts of this clonotype. Antigen specificity is unknown. A second PCR of about 6 to 11 cycles used a sample-barcoded 5' primer and a J-beta primer mix. TCRdb passed the 5' RACE reads through MiXCR, listing each CDR3 protein once. The sample consists of 1.8 million or so distinct CDR3 sequences, about two fifths of them appearing once. General study findings and limits: Age showed a roughly linear inverse relationship with TCR beta diversity per million T cells. Versus aged donors, long-lived donors had higher diversity and more naive CD4+ cells.

The chain combines TRBV20-1 with TRBJ1-2; D perhaps matches TRBD1 (5 bases). The source material was blood. The clonotype comes from a human donor in good health. The CDR3 sequence is CSAKPIGAGLYGYTF. For the CDR3, the DNA is TGCAGTGCTAAACCCATTGGGGCAGGGCTCTATGGCTACACCTTC.